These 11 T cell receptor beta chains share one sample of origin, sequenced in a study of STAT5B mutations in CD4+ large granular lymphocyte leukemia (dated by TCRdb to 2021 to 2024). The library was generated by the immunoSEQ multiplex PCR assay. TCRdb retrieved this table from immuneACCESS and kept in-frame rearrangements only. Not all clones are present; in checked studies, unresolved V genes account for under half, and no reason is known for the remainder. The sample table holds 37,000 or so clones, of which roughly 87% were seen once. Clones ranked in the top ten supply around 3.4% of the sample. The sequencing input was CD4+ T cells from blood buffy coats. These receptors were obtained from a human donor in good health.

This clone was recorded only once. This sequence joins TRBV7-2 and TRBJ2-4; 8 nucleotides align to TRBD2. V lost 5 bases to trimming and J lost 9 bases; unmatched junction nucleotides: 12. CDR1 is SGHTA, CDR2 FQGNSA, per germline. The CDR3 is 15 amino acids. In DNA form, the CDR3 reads TGTGCCAGCAGCCCACCGTCGGGGGGGAGTGGCATTCAGTACTTC. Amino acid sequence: CASSPPSGGSGIQYF. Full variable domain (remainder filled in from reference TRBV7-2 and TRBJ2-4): GAGVSQSPSNKVTEKGKDVELRCDPISGHTALYWYRQSLGQGLEFLIYFQGNSAPDKSGLPSDRFSAERTGGSVSTLTIQRTQQEDSAVYLCASSPPSGGSGIQYFGAGTRLSVL.

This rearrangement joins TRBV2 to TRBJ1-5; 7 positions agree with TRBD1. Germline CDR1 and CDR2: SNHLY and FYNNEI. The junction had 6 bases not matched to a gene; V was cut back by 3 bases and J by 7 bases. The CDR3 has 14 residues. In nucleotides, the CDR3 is TGTGCCAGCAGTGAGAGACAGGGTTGGCAGCCCCAGCATTTT. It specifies CASSERQGWQPQHF.

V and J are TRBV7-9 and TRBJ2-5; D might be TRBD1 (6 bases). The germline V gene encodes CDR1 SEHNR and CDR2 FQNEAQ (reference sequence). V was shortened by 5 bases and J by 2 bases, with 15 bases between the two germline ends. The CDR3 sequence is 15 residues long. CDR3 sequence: CASSLFMTGQETQYF. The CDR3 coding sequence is TGTGCCAGCAGCCTATTCATGACAGGACAAGAGACCCAGTACTTC.

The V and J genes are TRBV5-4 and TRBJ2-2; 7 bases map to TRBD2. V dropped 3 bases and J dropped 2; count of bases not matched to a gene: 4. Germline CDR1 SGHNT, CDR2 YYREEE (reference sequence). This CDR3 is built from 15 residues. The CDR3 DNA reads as TGTGCCAGCAGCTACGGCGGGAGAAACACCGGGGAGCTGTTTTTT. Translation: CASSYGGRNTGELFF.

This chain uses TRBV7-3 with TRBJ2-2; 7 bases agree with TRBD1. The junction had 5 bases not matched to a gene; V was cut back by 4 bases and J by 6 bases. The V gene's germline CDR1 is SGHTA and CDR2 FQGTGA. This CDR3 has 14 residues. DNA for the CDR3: TGTGCCAGCAGCTCCACAGGGGAAGCCGGGGAGCTGTTTTTT. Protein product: CASSSTGEAGELFF.

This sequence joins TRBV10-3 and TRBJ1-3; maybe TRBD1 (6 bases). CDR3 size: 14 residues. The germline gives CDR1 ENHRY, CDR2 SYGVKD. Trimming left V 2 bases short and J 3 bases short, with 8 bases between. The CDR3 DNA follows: TGTGCCATCAGTGAGAACAGGGATGGAAACACCATATATTTT. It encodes CAISENRDGNTIYF.

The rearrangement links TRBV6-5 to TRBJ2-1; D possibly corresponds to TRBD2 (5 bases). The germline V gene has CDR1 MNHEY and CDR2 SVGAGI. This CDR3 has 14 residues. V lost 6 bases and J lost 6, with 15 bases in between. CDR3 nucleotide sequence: TGTGCCAGCAGGGGCTTGCGGAGGTCCAATGAGCAGTTCTTC. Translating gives CASRGLRRSNEQFF.

The CDR3 DNA reads TGCGCCAGCAGCCCGGGACAGAGGGCCAACGTCCTGACTTTC. Amino acids: CASSPGQRANVLTF. This sequence joins TRBV4-3 and TRBJ2-6, with 7 bases that match TRBD1. Trimming cost V 4 bases and J 5 bases; bases outside gene matches: 2. The CDR3 has 14 residues. Germline loops: CDR1 LGHNA, CDR2 YSLEER.

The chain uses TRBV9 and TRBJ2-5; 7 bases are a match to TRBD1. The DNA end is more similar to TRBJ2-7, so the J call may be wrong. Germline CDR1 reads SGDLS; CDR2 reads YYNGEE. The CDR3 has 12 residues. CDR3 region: CASPTGAYEQYF. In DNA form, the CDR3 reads TGTGCAAGCCCTACAGGGGCCTACGAGCAGTACTTC.

CDR3 DNA: TGTGCCACCAGCAGGACAGGCAGCTCCTACGAGCAGTACTTC. Encoded protein: CATSRTGSSYEQYF. The chain carries TRBV15 and TRBJ2-7; D perhaps matches TRBD1 (6 bases). V lost 3 bases and J 0 bases, leaving 9 bases between the germline ends. Germline V CDR1 and CDR2: LNHNV, YYDKDF (reference sequence). This CDR3 spans 14 amino acids.

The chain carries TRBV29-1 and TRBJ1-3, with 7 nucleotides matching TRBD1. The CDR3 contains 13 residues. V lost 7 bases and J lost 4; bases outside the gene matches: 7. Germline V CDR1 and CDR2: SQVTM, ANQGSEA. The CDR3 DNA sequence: TGCAGCGCCCGACAGGGCGGCGGAAACACCATATATTTT. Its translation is CSARQGGGNTIYF.